This T cell receptor beta chain was identified during a study of blood T cell repertoires in COVID-19. Study information: Researchers got acute and convalescent COVID-19 samples from the United States, Italy and Spain. T cells, B-cell-depleted T cells, or PBMCs supplied cDNA or gDNA.

Original methodology: The assay estimated nucleated cells by amplifying reference gene primers. TCRdb's copy holds only in-frame clones and misses some; the assay was immunoSEQ multiplex PCR. Clone size and the V and J calls come from that table; the DNA yielded D and trimming. The table has about 190,000 clones, around nine tenths seen once. Germline CDR1 MNHEY, CDR2 SVGAGI. This CDR3 spans 13 amino acids. J gave up 4 bases and V 2 bases, and 1 base lay outside the gene matches. V usage is TRBV6-5 and J usage is TRBJ1-2, with 7 bases that match TRBD1. The sequence was collected from a man in his 60s with active or convalescent COVID-19. Sequenced material: peripheral blood. CDR3 region: CASSYGTVYGYTF. The CDR3 coding sequence is TGTGCCAGCAGTTACGGGACAGTCTATGGCTACACCTTC.